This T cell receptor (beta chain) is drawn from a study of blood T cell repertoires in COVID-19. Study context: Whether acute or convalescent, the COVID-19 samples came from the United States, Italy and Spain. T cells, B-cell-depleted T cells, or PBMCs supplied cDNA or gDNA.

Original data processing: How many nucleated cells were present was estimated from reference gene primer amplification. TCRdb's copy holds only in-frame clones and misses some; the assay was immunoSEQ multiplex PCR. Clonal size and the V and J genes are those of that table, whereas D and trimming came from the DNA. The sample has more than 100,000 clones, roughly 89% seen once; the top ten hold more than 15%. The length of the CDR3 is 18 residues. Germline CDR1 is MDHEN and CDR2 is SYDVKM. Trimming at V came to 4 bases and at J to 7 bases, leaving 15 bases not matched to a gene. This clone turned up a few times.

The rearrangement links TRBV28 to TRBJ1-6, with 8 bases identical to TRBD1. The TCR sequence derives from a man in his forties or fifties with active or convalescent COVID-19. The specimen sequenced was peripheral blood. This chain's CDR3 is CASSYPTGTGVINSPLHF. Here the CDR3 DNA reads TGTGCCAGCAGTTATCCGACCGGGACAGGAGTAATAAATTCACCCCTCCACTTT. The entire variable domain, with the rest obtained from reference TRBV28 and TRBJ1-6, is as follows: DVKVTQSSRYLVKRTGEKVFLECVQDMDHENMFWYRQDPGLGLRLIYFSYDVKMKEKGDIPEGYSVSREKKERFSLILESASTNQTSMYLCASSYPTGTGVINSPLHFGNGTRLTVT.